This passage covers 24 T cell receptor beta chains from one sample sequenced in a study of spatial heterogeneity in lung cancer. TCRdb ran MiXCR on the 5' RACE reads and lists one entry per CDR3 protein. The sample carries about 95,000 distinct CDR3 sequences, 7.5% to 10% recorded once. Documented time point: sample taken at primary tumor resection. From tumor, nontumor lung or frozen PBMC, whole RNA was taken unsorted for sequencing. The sample in question was PBMCs, obtained at surgery. Source of these receptors: a male donor with early-stage non-small cell lung cancer.

The chain is built from TRBV16 and TRBJ2-7, with a weak D call TRBD1 (5 bases). Germline CDR1 reads KGHSY; CDR2 reads FQNENV. The CDR3 has 13 residues. The V gene lost 0 bases and the J gene lost 6 bases, with 9 bases spanning the gap. CDR3 sequence: CASSQSGVGEQYF. As DNA, the CDR3 is TGTGCCAGCAGCCAATCAGGGGTCGGCGAGCAGTACTTC.

This clonotype was detected ten times or more. The CDR3 is CASSPGQFNYGYTF. The CDR3 DNA reads as TGTGCCAGCAGCCCCGGACAGTTTAACTATGGCTACACCTTC. The gene calls are TRBV9 and TRBJ1-2; D perhaps matches TRBD1 (6 bases). CDR1 is SGDLS and CDR2 is YYNGEE in the germline V gene. This CDR3 is built from 14 residues. V was pared by 4 bases and J by 1 base, with 11 bases between.

This clonotype was found a few times. The V gene is TRBV7-2, the J gene TRBJ2-7; 9 nucleotides line up with TRBD1. The V segment lost 5 bases and the J segment 3 bases; nucleotides outside the gene matches: 20. CDR1 and CDR2 (germline): SGHTA, FQGNSA. This CDR3 region has 19 residues. CDR3 nucleotide sequence: TGTGCCAGCAGCCCCGCGAGACAGGGGGTCCCGGATTTAAACTACGAGCAGTACTTC. It is translated as CASSPARQGVPDLNYEQYF.

This clonotype has a handful of counts. The J gene is TRBJ1-1, the V gene TRBV7-6; 10 positions agree with TRBD1. The CDR3 extends over 15 amino acids. V was clipped by 5 bases and J by 3 bases; unmatched bases: 6. Germline lookup yields CDR1 SGHVS and CDR2 FNYEAQ. The CDR3 here is CASSPPGQGYTEAFF. In DNA form, the CDR3 reads TGTGCCAGCAGCCCGCCGGGACAGGGGTACACTGAAGCTTTCTTT.

The gene calls are TRBV7-2 and TRBJ2-3; D is unclear. Germline values: CDR1 SGHTA, CDR2 FQGNSA. Trimming pared 4 bases from V and 1 base from J, leaving 9 bases between. The CDR3 is 14 amino acids. The CDR3 sequence is CASSSSDGTDTQYF. The CDR3 nucleotides are TGTGCCAGCAGCTCGTCGGACGGCACAGATACGCAGTATTTT.

V gene TRBV4-3 combines with J gene TRBJ2-1; 11 positions match TRBD2. J gave up 8 bases and V 3 bases, and 9 bases lay outside the gene matches. The CDR3 extends over 16 amino acids. Per germline, CDR1 LGHNA and CDR2 YSLEER. The CDR3 bases are TGCGCCAGCAGCCACCTACTAGCGGGGGTTGCGTATGAGCAGTTCTTC. This gives the protein CASSHLLAGVAYEQFF.

The chain links TRBV10-3 to TRBJ2-5, with TRBD2 as a possible D gene (6 bases). Per the germline V gene, CDR1 is ENHRY and CDR2 is SYGVKD. The CDR3 covers 13 residues. The germline V and J ends were trimmed by 5 bases and 3 bases, with 10 bases remaining between them. The chain's CDR3 is CAISYWGEETQYF. Written as DNA, the CDR3 is TGTGCCATCAGTTACTGGGGGGAAGAGACCCAGTACTTC.

This clonotype was found many times. The J gene is TRBJ2-1, the V gene TRBV5-1; D unclear. V lost 2 bases and J 0 bases, leaving 9 bases between the germline ends. Germline loops: CDR1 SGHRS, CDR2 YFSETQ. This CDR3 is built from 15 residues. The CDR3 DNA follows: TGCGCCAGCAGCTTTGGCGCGAGCTCCTACAATGAGCAGTTCTTC. Amino acids: CASSFGASSYNEQFF.

Comment on this clonotype: A read error may be the cause here, since a much bigger clone is one base away. The chain uses TRBV29-1 and TRBJ2-7, with a possible D match to TRBD2 (5 bases). CDR3 length: 12 amino acids. The germline V gene encodes CDR1 SQVTM and CDR2 ANQGSEA. V dropped 7 bases and J dropped 1 base, with 11 bases sitting between them. CDR3 coding DNA: TGCAGCGAGACTACACATTCCTACGAGCAGTACTTC. It codes for CSETTHSYEQYF.

The rearrangement links TRBV24-1 to TRBJ2-3, with D hard to call. The V and J ends lost 4 bases and 9 bases respectively, with 13 bases between them. Germline V CDR1 and CDR2: KGHDR, SFDVKD. This CDR3 comprises 13 residues. The CDR3 DNA follows: TGTGCCACCAGTGAGAGCCAGTTCGGAACGCAGTATTTT. Translating gives CATSESQFGTQYF.

This clonotype came up a few times. The J gene is TRBJ1-5, the V gene TRBV29-1; D may be TRBD1 (6 bases). Per germline, CDR1 SQVTM and CDR2 ANQGSEA. The CDR3 consists of 12 residues. Between the trimmed V and J ends, which lost 6 bases and 5 bases, there was a span of 11 bases. The CDR3 protein is CSVGWGHQPQHF. CDR3 nucleotide sequence: TGCAGCGTAGGCTGGGGGCATCAGCCCCAGCATTTT.

This clonotype was counted at least ten times. V and J are TRBV21-1 and TRBJ1-3. TRBV21-1 is an annotated pseudogene. This CDR3 region has 10 residues. The CDR3 region is CAPQLVSIYF. CDR3 DNA sequence: TGTGCCCCCCAATTAGTCTCCATATATTTT.

The V and J genes are TRBV27 and TRBJ1-4, with D tentatively TRBD1 (5 bases). This CDR3 is built from 15 residues. The V and J ends lost 5 bases and 3 bases respectively, with 13 bases between them. Germline CDR1 and CDR2: MNHEY and SMNVEV (reference sequence). The DNA of the CDR3 is TGTGCCAGCAGTCCGTCAGGGTGGCCTAATGAAAAACTGTTTTTT. It yields the protein CASSPSGWPNEKLFF.

This clonotype was counted only a few times. This chain uses TRBV19 with TRBJ2-1; D gene uncertain. This CDR3 is built from 15 residues. Germline V lookup: CDR1 LNHDA, CDR2 SQIVND (reference sequence). Trimming took off 3 bases at V and 5 bases at J, with 14 bases between the two ends. This CDR3 is CASSIGPLEHNEQFF. The CDR3 DNA follows: TGTGCCAGTAGTATTGGCCCCTTAGAACACAATGAGCAGTTCTTC.

The chain employs TRBV30 and TRBJ2-1, with D perhaps TRBD2 (5 bases). The CDR3 is 15 residues long. Germline-derived CDR1 and CDR2 are GTSNPN and SVGIG (reference sequence). V shed 3 bases and J shed 9 bases, with 21 bases lying between them. The DNA for the CDR3 is TGTGCCTGGAGCTTCCTGAGCGGACGACGAGGTGAGCAGTTCTTC. Its translation is CAWSFLSGRRGEQFF.

This clonotype was recorded many times. The gene calls are TRBV7-9 and TRBJ2-4; a weak D match, TRBD1 (5 bases). Between the trimmed V and J ends, which lost 3 bases and 2 bases, there was a span of 17 bases. The CDR3 runs to 17 residues. Germline CDR1 reads SEHNR; CDR2 reads FQNEAQ (reference sequence). The chain's CDR3 is CASSFPPDPGSKNIQYF. The CDR3 DNA reads TGTGCCAGCAGCTTCCCCCCCGATCCAGGGTCCAAAAACATTCAGTACTTC.

There are a few counts of this clonotype. The genes are TRBV3-1 and TRBJ2-7; a possible D gene is TRBD2 (5 bases). The V gene lost 2 bases and the J gene lost 5 bases, with 19 bases spanning the gap. The germline V gene encodes CDR1 LGHDT and CDR2 YNNKEL (reference sequence). The CDR3 extends over 16 amino acids. CDR3 in amino acids: CASSQTSDFSLNEQYF. In DNA form, the CDR3 reads TGTGCCAGCAGCCAAACGTCGGACTTCTCCCTTAACGAGCAGTACTTC.

This clonotype appeared a few times. The chain links TRBV3-1 to TRBJ2-5; unclear D gene. Looked up from germline, CDR1 is LGHDT and CDR2 is YNNKEL (reference sequence). This CDR3 is built from 13 residues. The V gene lost 0 bases and the J gene lost 5 bases, with 7 bases spanning the gap. CDR3 protein: CASSQDPGETQYF. The CDR3 nucleotides are TGTGCCAGCAGCCAAGATCCTGGGGAGACCCAGTACTTC.

Only a few counts were recorded for this clonotype. CDR3 region: CASRGSSGANVLTF. The CDR3, as DNA: TGTGCCAGCAGAGGGTCCTCTGGGGCCAACGTCCTGACTTTC. The chain has TRBV6-2 or TRBV6-3 and TRBJ2-6; D is uncertain. Germline V CDR1 and CDR2: MNHEY, SVGEGT. This CDR3 has 14 residues. Trimming took 6 bases from V and 0 from J, leaving 6 bases between them.

The sample holds many counts of this clonotype. The chain carries TRBV7-2 and TRBJ2-5; D possibly corresponds to TRBD2 (5 bases). The CDR3 sequence is 14 residues long. The germline V and J ends were trimmed by 5 bases and 3 bases, with 13 bases remaining between them. From germline, CDR1 is SGHTA and CDR2 FQGNSA. Here the CDR3 DNA reads TGTGCCAGCAGCAGGGTAATCGGGAAAGAGACCCAGTACTTC. Encoded protein: CASSRVIGKETQYF. Based on the CDR3 plus reference TRBV7-2 and TRBJ2-5, the full variable domain is GAGVSQSPSNKVTEKGKDVELRCDPISGHTALYWYRQSLGQGLEFLIYFQGNSAPDKSGLPSDRFSAERTGGSVSTLTIQRTQQEDSAVYLCASSRVIGKETQYFGPGTRLLVL.

This clonotype was picked up a small number of times. The CDR3 loop is CASSLGRVAGAQETQYF. The CDR3 nucleotides read TGTGCCAGCAGCTTAGGGCGAGTAGCGGGGGCCCAAGAGACCCAGTACTTC. The chain joins TRBV7-2 to TRBJ2-5, with 9 positions matching TRBD2. V trimming: 1 base; J trimming: 1 base; junction bases outside the gene matches: 7. Germline V gene sequence: CDR1 SGHTA, CDR2 FQGNSA. CDR3 length equals 17 residues.

This chain joins TRBV5-1 and TRBJ2-7; 7 nucleotides agree with TRBD2. There are 15 residues in the CDR3. Looked up from germline, CDR1 is SGHRS and CDR2 is YFSETQ. J gave up 5 bases and V 0 bases, and 8 bases lay outside the gene matches. The CDR3 sequence is CASSLAGGAGHEQYF. The DNA for the CDR3 is TGCGCCAGCAGCTTGGCCGGGGGAGCGGGGCACGAGCAGTACTTC.

The V call is TRBV10-3, the J call TRBJ1-5; perhaps TRBD1 as D (6 bases). The CDR3 spans 12 residues. The V end lost 6 bases, the J end lost 5 bases, and 8 bases lay between the germline ends. CDR1 is ENHRY, CDR2 SYGVKD, per germline. Here the CDR3 reads CAIRDSDQPQHF. CDR3 nucleotides: TGTGCCATCAGGGACAGTGATCAGCCCCAGCATTTT.

The genes are TRBV10-2 and TRBJ1-2; D remains ambiguous. This CDR3 is built from 14 residues. The V gene lost 6 bases and the J gene lost 0 bases, with 11 bases spanning the gap. Per germline, CDR1 WSHSY and CDR2 SAAADI. DNA for the CDR3: TGCGCCAGCAGAGACACTCTACCTAACTATGGCTACACCTTC. Protein product: CASRDTLPNYGYTF.